Reported below is one T cell receptor (beta chain). As yet, its antigen is unknown. CDR1 and CDR2 from the germline V gene are SNHLY and FYNNEI. CDR3 length: 13 residues. The data are from a study of post-analysis software for immune sequencing data. Across the study: Courses of disease covered relapsing-remitting, secondary progressive and progressive-relapsing multiple sclerosis. Whole-study findings and limits: Samples made in the same batch grouped tightly together by F measure. TRBV5-6, TRBV5-1 and TRBV20-1 were among four or five TRBV segments more frequent in patients than controls.

Prepared libraries of TCR beta cDNA carried unique molecular identifiers. Each sample of roughly 0.9 to 11 million input T cells yielded around 500,000 cDNA molecules, so each molecule approximated one T cell. From the PCR reads, TCRdb called clonotypes with MiXCR, one entry per CDR3 protein. The sample yields about 770,000 distinct CDR3 sequences, 46% seen once. This TCR came from a girl aged 5-17 years with multiple sclerosis. V is TRBV2 and J is TRBJ2-5; perhaps TRBD2 as D (6 bases). The assigned J gene may be wrong: the sequence end matches TRBJ2-4 better. The source material was blood. The CDR3 here is CASRRLDVNIQYF. The CDR3 DNA reads TGTGCCAGCAGGCGACTAGACGTGAACATTCAGTACTTC.